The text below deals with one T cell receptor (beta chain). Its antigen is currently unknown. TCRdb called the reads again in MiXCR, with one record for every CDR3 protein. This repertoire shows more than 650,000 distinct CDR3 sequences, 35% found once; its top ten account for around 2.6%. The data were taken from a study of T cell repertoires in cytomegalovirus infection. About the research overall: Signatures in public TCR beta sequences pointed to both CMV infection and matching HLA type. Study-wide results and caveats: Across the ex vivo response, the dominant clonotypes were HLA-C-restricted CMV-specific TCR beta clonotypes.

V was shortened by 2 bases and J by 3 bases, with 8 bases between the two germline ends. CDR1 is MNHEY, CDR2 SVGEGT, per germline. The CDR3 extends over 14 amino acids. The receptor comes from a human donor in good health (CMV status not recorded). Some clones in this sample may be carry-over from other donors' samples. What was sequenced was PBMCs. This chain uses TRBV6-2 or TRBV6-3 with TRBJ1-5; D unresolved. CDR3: CASSYTRPNQPQHF. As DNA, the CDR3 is TGTGCCAGCAGTTACACGAGGCCCAATCAGCCCCAGCATTTT.